Below, one T cell receptor (beta chain) is given with its context. The CDR3 sequence is 9 residues long. Measured with immunoSEQ multiplex PCR; TCRdb has only the in-frame clones, and not every one. The table has more than 35,000 clones, approximately 92% seen once; the top ten hold 0.43%. This sample was taken from a study of T cell changes during pregnancy in multiple sclerosis. This clonotype was sampled from a female donor in good health, enrolled as a control in a pregnancy study. Specimen: CD4+ T cells from peripheral blood mononuclear cells, collected in the third trimester of pregnancy. The J gene is TRBJ1-1, the V gene TRBV7-5. TRBV7-5 is termed a pseudogene. CDR3 bases: TGTGCCAGGGGGGAGGGAGCTTTCTTT. Translated, it gives CARGEGAFF.